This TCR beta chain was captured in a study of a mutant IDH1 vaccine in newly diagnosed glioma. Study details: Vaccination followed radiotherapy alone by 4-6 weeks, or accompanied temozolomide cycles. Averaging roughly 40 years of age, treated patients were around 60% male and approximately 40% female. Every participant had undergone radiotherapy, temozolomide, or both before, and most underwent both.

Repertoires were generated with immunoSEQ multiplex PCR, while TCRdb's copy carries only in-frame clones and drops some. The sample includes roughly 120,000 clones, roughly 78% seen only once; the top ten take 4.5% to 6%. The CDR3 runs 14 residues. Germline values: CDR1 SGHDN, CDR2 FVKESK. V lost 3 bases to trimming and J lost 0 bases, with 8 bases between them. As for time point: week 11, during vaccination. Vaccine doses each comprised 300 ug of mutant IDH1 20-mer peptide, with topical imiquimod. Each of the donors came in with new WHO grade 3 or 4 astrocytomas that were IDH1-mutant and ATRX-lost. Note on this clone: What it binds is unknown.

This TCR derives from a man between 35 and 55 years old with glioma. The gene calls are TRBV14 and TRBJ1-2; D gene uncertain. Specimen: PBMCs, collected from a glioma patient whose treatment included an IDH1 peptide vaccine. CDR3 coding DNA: TGTGCCAGCAGCCACGGTAATACTAACTATGGCTACACCTTC. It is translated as CASSHGNTNYGYTF.